The T cell receptor beta chain described here comes from a study of cytomegalovirus exposure and HLA in healthy donors. Study-level results: Certain indistinguishable V segments, among them TRBV6-2 and TRBV6-3, were excluded. Donors belonging to an Asian-associated ancestry cluster reportedly showed fewer N-insertions in productive TCRs than the roughly 680-donor mean, according to what a later analysis found.

Of note for this clone: The antigen is not known.

Use of 60 Vbeta and 13 Jbeta primers characterized the PCR. Sequenced by immunoSEQ multiplex PCR; TCRdb stores in-frame clones only, minus some. The sample lists 93,000 or so clones; 66% were seen once. Trimming took 3 bases from V and 2 from J; bases not matched to a gene: 6. This CDR3 region has 15 residues. Germline CDR1 and CDR2: MGHRA and YSYEKL. The sequenced material came from PBMCs. The chain links TRBV4-1 to TRBJ2-7; 8 bases map to TRBD2. The source of this sequence is a woman aged 50 to 60 in good health and CMV-seronegative. The CDR3 DNA reads as TGCGCCAGCAGCCAGACTAGCGACCCGACCTACGAGCAGTACTTC. It is translated as CASSQTSDPTYEQYF.